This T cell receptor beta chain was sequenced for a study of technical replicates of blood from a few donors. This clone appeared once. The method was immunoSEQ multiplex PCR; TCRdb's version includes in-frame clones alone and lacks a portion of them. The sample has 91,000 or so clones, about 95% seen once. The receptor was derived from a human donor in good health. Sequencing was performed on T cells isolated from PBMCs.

The CDR3 loop reads CASSLTGVNQPQHF. The CDR3 DNA reads TGTGCCAGCAGTTTGACAGGGGTCAATCAGCCCCAGCATTTT. The chain carries TRBV28 and TRBJ1-5; 8 bases agree with TRBD1. Trimming removed 3 bases from V and 3 bases from J; junction bases left unmatched: 1. The germline V gene encodes CDR1 MDHEN and CDR2 SYDVKM. The CDR3 spans 14 residues.